One sample yielded the 18 T cell receptor beta chains listed below, sequenced in a study of T cell responses to AZD1222 COVID-19 vaccine. Sequencing used immunoSEQ multiplex PCR; TCRdb keeps in-frame clones, though not all of them. Of 120,000 or so clones in the sample, 92% were seen once. This specimen consisted of peripheral blood, obtained on day 0 of AZD1222 vaccination. These receptors were obtained from an adult in good health.

V gene TRBV7-2 combines with J gene TRBJ2-7, with D perhaps matching TRBD2 (5 bases). The CDR3 is made up of 13 amino acids. Trimming stripped 1 base from V and 7 bases from J, with 11 bases between. Germline V gene data show CDR1 as SGHTA and CDR2 as FQGNSA. CDR3 amino acids: CASSLDPSGEQYF. The CDR3 DNA follows: TGTGCCAGCAGCTTAGATCCGTCGGGAGAGCAGTACTTC.

The rearrangement uses TRBV9 and TRBJ2-5, with D possibly matching TRBD2 (5 bases). Per the germline V gene, CDR1 is SGDLS and CDR2 is YYNGEE. Trimming took off 4 bases at V and 5 bases at J, with 15 bases between the two ends. This CDR3 has 14 amino acids. The DNA of the CDR3 is TGTGCCAGCAGCCCCGGTCGGGGTTCGGAGACCCAGTACTTC. Translation: CASSPGRGSETQYF.

The chain employs TRBV6-5 and TRBJ2-7, with 8 nucleotides matching TRBD1. The CDR3 consists of 14 residues. The germline CDR1 and CDR2 sequences are MNHEY and SVGAGI. Trimming cost V 3 bases and J 3 bases; bases outside gene matches: 4. As DNA, the CDR3 is TGTGCCAGCAGTTATCGTGACAGGGGCTACGAGCAGTACTTC. Translated: CASSYRDRGYEQYF.

The chain couples TRBV27 to TRBJ1-4; 12 bases are a match to TRBD1. This CDR3 has 15 amino acids. V lost 0 bases, J lost 8 bases, and 1 base stayed unmatched. CDR1 and CDR2 (germline): MNHEY, SMNVEV (reference sequence). DNA for the CDR3: TGTGCCAGCAGTTTATCGGGACAGGGGGCCGAAAAACTGTTTTTT. Its translation is CASSLSGQGAEKLFF. Based on the CDR3 plus reference TRBV27 and TRBJ1-4, the full variable domain is EAQVTQNPRYLITVTGKKLTVTCSQNMNHEYMSWYRQDPGLGLRQIYYSMNVEVTDKGDVPEGYKVSRKEKRNFPLILESPSPNQTSLYFCASSLSGQGAEKLFFGSGTQLSVL.

The chain has TRBV20-1 and TRBJ2-1; a weak D match, TRBD1 (5 bases). Germline V gives CDR1 DFQATT, CDR2 SNEGSKA (reference sequence). This CDR3 has 11 amino acids. Trimming took 6 bases from V and 5 from J, leaving 8 bases between them. The CDR3 sequence: CSARQNNEQFF. CDR3 coding DNA: TGCAGTGCCAGACAGAACAATGAGCAGTTCTTC.

The chain uses TRBV7-9 and TRBJ2-3; 8 bases map to TRBD1. Germline V lookup: CDR1 SEHNR, CDR2 FQNEAQ (reference sequence). The ends lost 3 bases at V and 1 base at J; junction bases unmatched: 6. This CDR3 has 16 amino acids. Here the CDR3 reads CASSFATGVGTDTQYF. Here the CDR3 DNA reads TGTGCCAGCAGCTTCGCGACAGGGGTCGGCACAGATACGCAGTATTTT.

The chain recombines TRBV4-3 with TRBJ2-7; 8 nucleotides agree with TRBD1. The junction had 3 bases not matched to a gene; V was cut back by 2 bases and J by 0 bases. Per the germline V gene, CDR1 is LGHNA and CDR2 is YSLEER. The CDR3 sequence is 15 residues long. CDR3 bases: TGCGCCAGCAGCCAATCAGGGGGCTTCTCCTACGAGCAGTACTTC. The encoded protein is CASSQSGGFSYEQYF.

The rearrangement links TRBV19 to TRBJ1-1, with 7 bases identical to TRBD1. CDR1 is LNHDA, CDR2 SQIVND, per germline (reference sequence). The CDR3 has 15 amino acids. The ends lost 5 bases at V and 0 bases at J; junction bases unmatched: 6. The CDR3 is CASSGGTALNTEAFF. DNA for the CDR3: TGTGCCAGTAGTGGTGGGACAGCCTTGAACACTGAAGCTTTCTTT. Variable domain in full (rest from reference TRBV19 and TRBJ1-1): DGGITQSPKYLFRKEGQNVTLSCEQNLNHDAMYWYRQDPGQGLRLIYYSQIVNDFQKGDIAEGYSVSREKKESFPLTVTSAQKNPTAFYLCASSGGTALNTEAFFGQGTRLTVV.

This clone has a single count. CDR3 nucleotide sequence: TGCGCCAGCAGCGACGAGTGGACAGGGCTGGGCTATGGCTACACCTTC. The encoded protein is CASSDEWTGLGYGYTF. The V call is TRBV4-1, the J call TRBJ1-2; 8 positions match TRBD1. The CDR3 loop spans 16 amino acids. The germline V gene encodes CDR1 MGHRA and CDR2 YSYEKL. The V gene end was trimmed by 5 bases and the J gene end by 4 bases; junction bases not matched to a gene: 12.

The chain is built from TRBV10-1 and TRBJ2-2; tentatively, D is TRBD2 (6 bases). The CDR3 has 16 residues. V was cut by 3 bases and J by 2 bases, with 13 bases left in between. The germline V gene encodes CDR1 WNHNN and CDR2 SYGVQD (reference sequence). Here the CDR3 reads CASSETGTVNTGELFF. DNA for the CDR3: TGCGCCAGCAGTGAAACCGGGACTGTCAACACCGGGGAGCTGTTTTTT.

The J gene is TRBJ1-1, the V gene TRBV10-3, with a tentative D call TRBD1 (6 bases). V dropped 3 bases and J dropped 2 bases, with 19 bases sitting between them. Germline V gene lookup returns CDR1 ENHRY and CDR2 SYGVKD. CDR3 length: 17 residues. CDR3 amino acids: CAISDNFLGQSNTEAFF. Here the CDR3 DNA reads TGTGCCATCAGTGACAACTTCTTAGGACAGAGCAACACTGAAGCTTTCTTT.

The rearrangement links TRBV21-1 to TRBJ2-7. TRBV21-1 is a pseudogene locus. The CDR3 has 15 amino acids. The CDR3 region is CASSKGRQGAGEQYF. Written as DNA, the CDR3 is TGTGCCAGCAGCAAAGGGCGTCAGGGAGCCGGCGAGCAGTACTTC.

The DNA of the CDR3 is TGCAGCGGTTTGTACGGGGGGACTGAAGCTTTCTTT. This translates into CSGLYGGTEAFF. The chain carries TRBV29-1 and TRBJ1-1; tentatively, D is TRBD1 (5 bases). V lost 7 bases, J lost 5 bases, and 14 bases lay in between. The CDR3 sequence is 12 residues long. Germline values: CDR1 SQVTM, CDR2 ANQGSEA.

J is TRBJ1-4 and V is TRBV13; the match to TRBD1 covers 8 bases. CDR3 length equals 15 residues. Germline CDR1 reads PRHDT; CDR2 reads FYEKMQ (reference sequence). V shed 4 bases and J 4 bases; nucleotides not matched to a gene: 5. The chain's CDR3 is CASSSNRGNNEKLFF. CDR3 nucleotide sequence: TGTGCCAGCAGCTCCAACAGGGGGAATAATGAAAAACTGTTTTTT.

This chain connects TRBV4-1 to TRBJ1-3; D is unclear. Trimming removed 1 base from V and 5 bases from J, with 15 bases in between. CDR3 length: 16 amino acids. Looked up from germline, CDR1 is MGHRA and CDR2 is YSYEKL. The CDR3 loop reads CASSQVGRDDRNTIYF. Here the CDR3 DNA reads TGCGCCAGCAGCCAAGTTGGGAGGGATGACAGAAACACCATATATTTT.

The V call is TRBV11-2, the J call TRBJ1-2; D uncertain. Per the germline V gene, CDR1 is SGHAT and CDR2 is FQNNGV. V was trimmed by 1 base and J by 0 bases, leaving 6 bases between them. The CDR3 has 14 amino acids. CDR3 nucleotides: TGTGCCAGCAGCTTAGTGGGAGCTAACTATGGCTACACCTTC. Translated, it gives CASSLVGANYGYTF.

A few counts support this clone. The CDR3 spells CASSPLGLREQYF. CDR3 in DNA: TGCGCCAGCAGCCCCTTGGGACTTAGGGAGCAGTACTTC. This sequence joins TRBV4-1 and TRBJ2-7; D may be TRBD2 (6 bases). Germline values: CDR1 MGHRA, CDR2 YSYEKL. The CDR3 has 13 amino acids. Trimming cost V 4 bases and J 7 bases, with 14 bases left between them.

CDR3 region: CATRTSNEQFF. As DNA, the CDR3 is TGTGCCACCCGGACGAGCAATGAGCAGTTCTTC. The V gene is TRBV6-5, the J gene TRBJ2-1; D is undetermined. V was pared by 10 bases and J by 6 bases, with 10 bases between. This CDR3 comprises 11 residues. CDR1 is MNHEY, CDR2 SVGAGI, per germline.